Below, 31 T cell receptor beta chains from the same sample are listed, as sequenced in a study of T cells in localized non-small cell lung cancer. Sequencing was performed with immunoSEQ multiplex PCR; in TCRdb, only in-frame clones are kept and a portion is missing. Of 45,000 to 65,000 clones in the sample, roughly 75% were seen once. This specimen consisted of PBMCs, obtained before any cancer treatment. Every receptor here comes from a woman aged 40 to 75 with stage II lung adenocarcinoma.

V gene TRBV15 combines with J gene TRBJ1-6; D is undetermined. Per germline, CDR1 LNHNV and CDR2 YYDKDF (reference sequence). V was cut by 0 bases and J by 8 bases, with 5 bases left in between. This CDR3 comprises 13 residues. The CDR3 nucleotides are TGTGCCACCAGCAGAGATCAGTATTCACCCCTCCACTTT. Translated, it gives CATSRDQYSPLHF.

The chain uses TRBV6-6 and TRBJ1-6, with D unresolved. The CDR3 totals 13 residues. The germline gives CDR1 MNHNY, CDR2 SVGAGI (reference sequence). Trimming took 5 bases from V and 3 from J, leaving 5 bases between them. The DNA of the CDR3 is TGTGCCAGCAGTGGGGACTATAATTCACCCCTCCACTTT. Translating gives CASSGDYNSPLHF.

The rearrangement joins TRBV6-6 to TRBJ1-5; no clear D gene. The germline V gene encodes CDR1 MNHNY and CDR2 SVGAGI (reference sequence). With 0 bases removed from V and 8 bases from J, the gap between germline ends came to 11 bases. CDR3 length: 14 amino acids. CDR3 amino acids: CASSYSQVTKPQHF. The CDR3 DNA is TGTGCCAGCAGTTACTCGCAGGTTACGAAGCCCCAGCATTTT.

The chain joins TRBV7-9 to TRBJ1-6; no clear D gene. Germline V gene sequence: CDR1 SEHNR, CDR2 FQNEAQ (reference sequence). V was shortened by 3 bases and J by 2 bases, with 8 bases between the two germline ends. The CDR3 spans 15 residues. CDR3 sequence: CASSFNYAYNSPLHF. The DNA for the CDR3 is TGTGCCAGCAGCTTCAATTATGCCTATAATTCACCCCTCCACTTT.

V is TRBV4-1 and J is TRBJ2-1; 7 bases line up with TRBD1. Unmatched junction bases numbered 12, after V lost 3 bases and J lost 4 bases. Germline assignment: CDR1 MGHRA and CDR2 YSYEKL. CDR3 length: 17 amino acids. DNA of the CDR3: TGCGCCAGCAGCCATCAAACCGGGACAGTATCATACAATGAGCAGTTCTTC. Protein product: CASSHQTGTVSYNEQFF.

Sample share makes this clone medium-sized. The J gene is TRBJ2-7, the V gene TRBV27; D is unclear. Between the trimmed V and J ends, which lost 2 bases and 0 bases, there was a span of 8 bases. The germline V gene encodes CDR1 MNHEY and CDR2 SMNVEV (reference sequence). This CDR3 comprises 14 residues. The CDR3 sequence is CASSLGQDSYEQYF. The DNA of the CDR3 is TGTGCCAGCAGTTTAGGGCAGGACTCCTACGAGCAGTACTTC.

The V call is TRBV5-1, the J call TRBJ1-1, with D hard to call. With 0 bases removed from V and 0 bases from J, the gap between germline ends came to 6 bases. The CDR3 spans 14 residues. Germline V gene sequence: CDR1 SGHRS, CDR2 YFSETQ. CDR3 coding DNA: TGCGCCAGCAGCTTGGCGGAAATGAACACTGAAGCTTTCTTT. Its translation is CASSLAEMNTEAFF.

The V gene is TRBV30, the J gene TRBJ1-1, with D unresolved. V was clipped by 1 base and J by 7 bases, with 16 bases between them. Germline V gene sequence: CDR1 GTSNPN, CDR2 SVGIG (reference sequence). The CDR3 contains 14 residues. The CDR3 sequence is CAWSADFPMVEAFF. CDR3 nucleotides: TGTGCCTGGAGTGCTGACTTCCCGATGGTTGAAGCTTTCTTT.

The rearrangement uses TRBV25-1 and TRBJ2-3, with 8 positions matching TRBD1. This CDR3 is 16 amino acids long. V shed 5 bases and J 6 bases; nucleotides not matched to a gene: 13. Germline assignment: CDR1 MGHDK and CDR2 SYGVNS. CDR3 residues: CASSLTDRGPRDTQYF. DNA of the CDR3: TGTGCCAGCAGTTTAACCGACAGGGGCCCTAGGGATACGCAGTATTTT.

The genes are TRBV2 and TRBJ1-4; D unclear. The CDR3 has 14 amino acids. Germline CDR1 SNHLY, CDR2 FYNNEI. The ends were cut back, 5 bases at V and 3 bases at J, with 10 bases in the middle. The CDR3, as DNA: TGTGCCAGCAGTCTGGGGATCTCTAATGAAAAACTGTTTTTT. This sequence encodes CASSLGISNEKLFF.

CDR3: CASSPGTYLGNTQYF. CDR3 bases: TGTGCCAGCAGCCCCGGGACCTACCTTGGAAATACGCAGTATTTT. The V gene is TRBV6-6, the J gene TRBJ2-3; D is perhaps TRBD1 or TRBD2 (5 bases each). CDR1 is MNHNY and CDR2 is SVGAGI in the germline V gene (reference sequence). V was clipped by 6 bases and J by 7 bases, with 20 bases between them. The length of the CDR3 is 15 residues.

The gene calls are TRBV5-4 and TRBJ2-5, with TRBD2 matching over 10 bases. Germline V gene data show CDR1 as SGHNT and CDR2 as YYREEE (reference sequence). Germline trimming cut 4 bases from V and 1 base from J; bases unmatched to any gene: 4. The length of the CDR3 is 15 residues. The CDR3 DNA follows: TGTGCCAGCAGCCCAGCGGGGGGGCCCCAAGAGACCCAGTACTTC. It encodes CASSPAGGPQETQYF.

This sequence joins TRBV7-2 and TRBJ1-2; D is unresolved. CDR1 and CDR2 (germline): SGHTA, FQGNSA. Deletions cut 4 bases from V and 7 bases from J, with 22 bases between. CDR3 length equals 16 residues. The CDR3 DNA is TGTGCCAGCAGCTCCGAGGGAGGGAAGATCTCCGGTGGCTACACCTTC. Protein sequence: CASSSEGGKISGGYTF.

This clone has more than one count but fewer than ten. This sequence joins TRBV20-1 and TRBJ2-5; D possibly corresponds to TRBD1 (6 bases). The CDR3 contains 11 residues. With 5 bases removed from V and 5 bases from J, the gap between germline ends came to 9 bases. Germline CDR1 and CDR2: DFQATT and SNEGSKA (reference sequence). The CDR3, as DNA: TGCAGTGCTTGGACAGTGGAGACCCAGTACTTC. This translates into CSAWTVETQYF.

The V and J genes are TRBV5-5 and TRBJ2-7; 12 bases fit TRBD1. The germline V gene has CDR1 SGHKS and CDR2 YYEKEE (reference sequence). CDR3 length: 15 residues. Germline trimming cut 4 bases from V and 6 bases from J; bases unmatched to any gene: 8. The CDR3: CASSISGTGGSEQYF. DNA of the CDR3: TGTGCCAGCAGCATTTCCGGGACAGGGGGCAGCGAGCAGTACTTC.

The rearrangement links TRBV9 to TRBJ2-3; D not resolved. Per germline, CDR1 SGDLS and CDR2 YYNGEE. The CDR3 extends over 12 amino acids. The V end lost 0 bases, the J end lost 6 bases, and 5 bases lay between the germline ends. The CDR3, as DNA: TGTGCCAGCAGCGTAGCCACTGATACGCAGTATTTT. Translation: CASSVATDTQYF.

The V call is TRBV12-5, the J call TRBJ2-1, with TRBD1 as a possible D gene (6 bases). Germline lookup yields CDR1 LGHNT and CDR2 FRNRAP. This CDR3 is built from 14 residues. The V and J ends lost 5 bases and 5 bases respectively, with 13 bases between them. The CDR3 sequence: CASGTGYGNNEQFF. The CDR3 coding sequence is TGTGCTAGTGGTACAGGGTACGGGAACAATGAGCAGTTCTTC.

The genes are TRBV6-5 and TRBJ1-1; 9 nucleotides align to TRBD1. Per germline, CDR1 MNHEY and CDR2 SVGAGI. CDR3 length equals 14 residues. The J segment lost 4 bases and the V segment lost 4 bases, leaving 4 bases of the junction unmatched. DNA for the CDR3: TGTGCCAGCAGTTCGGGACAGGGATTCACTGAAGCTTTCTTT. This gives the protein CASSSGQGFTEAFF.

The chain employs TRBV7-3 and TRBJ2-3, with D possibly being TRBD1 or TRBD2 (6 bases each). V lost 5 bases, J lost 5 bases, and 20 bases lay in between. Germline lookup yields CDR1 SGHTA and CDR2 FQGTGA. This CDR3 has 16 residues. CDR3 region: CASSLNPGAPEDTQYF. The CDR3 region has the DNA TGTGCCAGCAGCCTCAACCCGGGGGCCCCCGAAGATACGCAGTATTTT.

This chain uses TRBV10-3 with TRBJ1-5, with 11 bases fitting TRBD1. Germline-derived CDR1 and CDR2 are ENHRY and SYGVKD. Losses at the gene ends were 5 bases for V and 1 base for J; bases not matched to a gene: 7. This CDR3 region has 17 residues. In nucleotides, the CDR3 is TGTGCCATCAGTACCGGGACAGGGGGAGGAAGCAATCAGCCCCAGCATTTT. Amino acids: CAISTGTGGGSNQPQHF.

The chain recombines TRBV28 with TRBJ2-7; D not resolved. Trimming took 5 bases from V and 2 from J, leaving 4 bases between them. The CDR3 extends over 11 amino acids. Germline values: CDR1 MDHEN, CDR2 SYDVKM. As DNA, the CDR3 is TGTGCCAGCAGTGTTCCCTACGAGCAGTACTTC. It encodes CASSVPYEQYF.

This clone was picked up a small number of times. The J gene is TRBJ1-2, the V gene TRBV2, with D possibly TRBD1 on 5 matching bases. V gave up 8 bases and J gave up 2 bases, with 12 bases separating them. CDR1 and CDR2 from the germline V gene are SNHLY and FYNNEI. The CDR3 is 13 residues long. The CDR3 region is CASVPGTNYGYTF. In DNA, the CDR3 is TGTGCCAGCGTCCCGGGGACCAACTATGGCTACACCTTC.

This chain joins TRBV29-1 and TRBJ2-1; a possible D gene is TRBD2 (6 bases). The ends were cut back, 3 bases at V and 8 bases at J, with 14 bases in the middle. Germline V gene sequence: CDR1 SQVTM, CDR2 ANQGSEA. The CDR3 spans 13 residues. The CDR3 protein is CSVEVAGGDEQFF. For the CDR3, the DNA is TGCAGCGTTGAGGTAGCCGGAGGGGATGAGCAGTTCTTC.

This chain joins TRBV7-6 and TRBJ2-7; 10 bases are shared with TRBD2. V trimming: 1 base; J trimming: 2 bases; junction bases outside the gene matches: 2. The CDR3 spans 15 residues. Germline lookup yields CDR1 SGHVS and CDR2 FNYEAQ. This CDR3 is CASSLDSGGTYEQYF. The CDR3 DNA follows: TGTGCCAGCAGCTTAGATAGCGGGGGGACCTACGAGCAGTACTTC.

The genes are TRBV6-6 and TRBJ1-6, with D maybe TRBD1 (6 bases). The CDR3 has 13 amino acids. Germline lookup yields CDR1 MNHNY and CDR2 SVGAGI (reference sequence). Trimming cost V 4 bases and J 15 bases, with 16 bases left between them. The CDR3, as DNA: TGTGCCAGCAGTTCCGTAGAACAGGGAGTCCTCCACTTT. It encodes CASSSVEQGVLHF.

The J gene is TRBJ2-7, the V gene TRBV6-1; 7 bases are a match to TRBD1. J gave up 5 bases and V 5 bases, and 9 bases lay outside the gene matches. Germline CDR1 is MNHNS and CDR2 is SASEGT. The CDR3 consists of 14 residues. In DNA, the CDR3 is TGTGCCAGCAGTTCTCGGACAGGAGCCCACGAGCAGTACTTC. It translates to CASSSRTGAHEQYF.

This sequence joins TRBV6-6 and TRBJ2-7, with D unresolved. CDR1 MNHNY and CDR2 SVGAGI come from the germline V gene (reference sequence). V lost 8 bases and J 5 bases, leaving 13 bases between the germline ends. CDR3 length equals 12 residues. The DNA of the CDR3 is TGTGCCAGCGGAAAGAGGATGGACGAGCAGTACTTC. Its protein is CASGKRMDEQYF.

DNA for the CDR3: TGTGCCAGCACTGGCGGGGGACCCTCCTACAATGAGCAGTTCTTC. Amino acid sequence: CASTGGGPSYNEQFF. The chain joins TRBV6-1 to TRBJ2-1, with 7 bases fitting TRBD2. Germline V lookup: CDR1 MNHNS, CDR2 SASEGT. Trimming at V came to 7 bases and at J to 0 bases, leaving 6 bases not matched to a gene. The CDR3 has 15 residues.

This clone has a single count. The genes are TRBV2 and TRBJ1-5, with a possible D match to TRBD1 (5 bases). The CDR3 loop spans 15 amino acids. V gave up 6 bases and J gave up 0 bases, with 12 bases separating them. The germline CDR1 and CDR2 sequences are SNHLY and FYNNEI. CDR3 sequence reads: CASRGTAPSNQPQHF. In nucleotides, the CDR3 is TGTGCCAGCAGGGGGACGGCTCCTAGCAATCAGCCCCAGCATTTT.

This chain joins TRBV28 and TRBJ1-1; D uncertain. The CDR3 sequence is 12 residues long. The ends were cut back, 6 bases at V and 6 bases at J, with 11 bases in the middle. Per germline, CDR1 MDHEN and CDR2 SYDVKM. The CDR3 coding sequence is TGTGCCAGCAGCCTCGGCGGCGCTGAAGCTTTCTTT. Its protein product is CASSLGGAEAFF.

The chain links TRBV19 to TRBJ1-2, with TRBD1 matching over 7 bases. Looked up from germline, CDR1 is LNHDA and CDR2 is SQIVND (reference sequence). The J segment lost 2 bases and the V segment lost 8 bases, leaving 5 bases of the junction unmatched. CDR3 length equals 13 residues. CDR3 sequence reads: CASWTGRNYGYTF. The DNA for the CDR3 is TGTGCCAGTTGGACAGGCCGAAACTATGGCTACACCTTC.